A single sample is the source of the 6 T cell receptor beta chains below, sequenced in a study of T cell responses to AZD1222 COVID-19 vaccine. Some clones are missing from TCRdb's copy, which holds only in-frame ones; the method was immunoSEQ multiplex PCR. The sample lists roughly 120,000 clones, 85% to 90% occurring once. Sequenced here: peripheral blood, sampled 28 days after the second AZD1222 dose. The receptor source for this set is an adult who received the AZD1222 COVID-19 vaccine.

A remark on this clone: Other DNA sequences in this specimen translate into the identical CDR3. The V gene is TRBV18, the J gene TRBJ2-5; tentatively, D is TRBD1 (6 bases). V gave up 3 bases and J gave up 2 bases, with 7 bases separating them. Germline values: CDR1 KGHSH, CDR2 LQKENI. The CDR3 consists of 13 residues. CDR3 sequence: CASSPQGQETQYF. As DNA, the CDR3 is TGTGCCAGCTCACCCCAGGGGCAAGAGACCCAGTACTTC.

The CDR3 spells CASSPTRGSYNEQFF. In DNA, the CDR3 is TGTGCCAGCAGCCCCACTAGGGGCTCCTACAATGAGCAGTTCTTC. The chain couples TRBV11-3 to TRBJ2-1; D might be TRBD1 or TRBD2, each matching 5 bases. CDR3 length equals 15 residues. Germline CDR1 is SGHNT and CDR2 is YENEEA. The V end was cut by 5 bases, the J end by 0 bases, with 11 bases between.

The rearrangement links TRBV19 to TRBJ1-1; 9 bases fit TRBD1. There are 15 residues in the CDR3. V gave up 4 bases and J gave up 1 base; unmatched junction bases: 4. The germline CDR1 and CDR2 sequences are LNHDA and SQIVND (reference sequence). The CDR3 loop reads CASSTNRGRNTEAFF. CDR3 bases: TGTGCCAGTAGTACCAACAGGGGGCGGAACACTGAAGCTTTCTTT.

The CDR3 DNA reads TGTGCCAGCAGCCAAGATAGTTTGGGAGGGAGCTCCTACAATGAGCAGTTCTTC. It yields the protein CASSQDSLGGSSYNEQFF. The V call is TRBV3-1 (or the pseudogene TRBV3-2), the J call TRBJ2-1; 7 nucleotides match TRBD2. CDR3 length equals 18 residues. The V segment lost 0 bases and the J segment 0 bases; nucleotides outside the gene matches: 8. Germline V gene sequence: CDR1 LGHDT, CDR2 YNNKEL (reference sequence).

The chain carries TRBV5-1 and TRBJ2-3; D perhaps matches TRBD1 (6 bases). The CDR3 runs 16 residues. Trimming shortened V by 3 bases and J by 3 bases, and 17 bases separated the two germline ends. CDR1 SGHRS and CDR2 YFSETQ come from the germline V gene. CDR3 residues: CASSSGLRGWTDTQYF. In nucleotides, the CDR3 is TGCGCCAGCAGCTCCGGTCTCAGGGGATGGACAGATACGCAGTATTTT.

This chain joins TRBV14 and TRBJ2-5; 7 nucleotides line up with TRBD2. Germline V gene lookup returns CDR1 SGHDN and CDR2 FVKESK. The CDR3 sequence is 11 residues long. V was pared by 5 bases and J by 9 bases, with 3 bases of the junction left unmatched. CDR3: CASSTGRPQYF. The CDR3 nucleotides are TGTGCCAGCAGCACCGGGAGGCCCCAGTACTTC.